The 30 T cell receptor beta chains below come from one sample, sequenced in a study of T cell responses to AZD1222 COVID-19 vaccine. Produced via immunoSEQ multiplex PCR; TCRdb's table is partial and in-frame only. The table records some 140,000 clones, approximately 90% of them present only once. This material consisted of peripheral blood, taken on day 0 of AZD1222 vaccination. Receptor source: an adult in good health.

The chain employs TRBV5-1 and TRBJ1-1; no clear D. The V and J ends lost 0 bases and 4 bases respectively, with 10 bases between them. In germline, CDR1 is SGHRS, CDR2 YFSETQ. This CDR3 contains 14 residues. The CDR3 coding sequence is TGCGCCAGCAGCTTGGCCGGGGTAGGCACTGAAGCTTTCTTT. Residues: CASSLAGVGTEAFF. The full variable domain, rest sourced from reference TRBV5-1 and TRBJ1-1, is KAGVTQTPRYLIKTRGQQVTLSCSPISGHRSVSWYQQTPGQGLQFLFEYFSETQRNKGNFPGRFSGRQFSNSRSEMNVSTLELGDSALYLCASSLAGVGTEAFFGQGTRLTVV.

V is TRBV24-1 and J is TRBJ1-1; possibly TRBD1 for D (5 bases). Germline V gene sequence: CDR1 KGHDR, CDR2 SFDVKD. Between the trimmed V and J ends, which lost 2 bases and 5 bases, there was a span of 11 bases. The CDR3 has 14 amino acids. The CDR3 loop is CATSDWGVRTEAFF. The CDR3, as DNA: TGTGCCACCAGTGATTGGGGGGTGCGGACTGAAGCTTTCTTT.

The genes are TRBV5-1 and TRBJ2-5; 10 positions agree with TRBD1. The V gene's germline CDR1 is SGHRS and CDR2 YFSETQ. J gave up 5 bases and V 4 bases, and 8 bases lay outside the gene matches. There are 15 residues in the CDR3. The DNA for the CDR3 is TGCGCCAGCAGCATCAGACAGGGGGCGGTGGAGACCCAGTACTTC. Residues: CASSIRQGAVETQYF.

V gene TRBV5-1 combines with J gene TRBJ2-7; 7 positions match TRBD2. CDR1 and CDR2 (germline): SGHRS, YFSETQ. The V segment lost 4 bases and the J segment 1 base; nucleotides outside the gene matches: 14. CDR3 length: 17 residues. The CDR3 sequence is CASSPGLAASSSYEQYF. Written as DNA, the CDR3 is TGCGCCAGCAGCCCCGGGCTAGCGGCTAGCTCTTCCTACGAGCAGTACTTC.

The V and J genes are TRBV7-9 and TRBJ1-2, with D possibly matching TRBD1 (5 bases). Trimming stripped 3 bases from V and 7 bases from J, with 12 bases between. This CDR3 is built from 13 residues. In germline, CDR1 is SEHNR, CDR2 FQNEAQ (reference sequence). In nucleotides, the CDR3 is TGTGCCAGCAGCTTGAGCGGGGGAGGTGGCTACACCTTC. Translation gives CASSLSGGGGYTF.

J is TRBJ1-6 and V is TRBV28; TRBD1 matches at 7 bases. This CDR3 has 14 residues. CDR1 and CDR2 (germline): MDHEN, SYDVKM. Germline trimming cut 2 bases from V and 5 bases from J; bases unmatched to any gene: 0. Written as DNA, the CDR3 is TGTGCCAGCAGTTTAACAGGGGATAATTCACCCCTCCACTTT. It encodes CASSLTGDNSPLHF.

In DNA, the CDR3 is TGTGCCAGCAGCTTAGGGCGGGGGGGCGCGAACTATGGCTACACCTTC. It is translated as CASSLGRGGANYGYTF. V gene TRBV7-2 combines with J gene TRBJ1-2; D is possibly TRBD1 (6 bases). The CDR3 is 16 residues long. CDR1 is SGHTA and CDR2 is FQGNSA in the germline V gene. Between the trimmed V and J ends, which lost 1 base and 2 bases, there was a span of 14 bases.

This rearrangement joins TRBV15 to TRBJ2-5; TRBD2 agrees at 8 bases. The germline V gene encodes CDR1 LNHNV and CDR2 YYDKDF (reference sequence). V lost 1 base, J lost 1 base, and 2 bases stayed unmatched. The CDR3 runs to 15 residues. The CDR3 spells CATSRGREGQETQYF. CDR3 DNA sequence: TGTGCCACCAGCAGAGGACGGGAGGGCCAAGAGACCCAGTACTTC.

The V call is TRBV7-2, the J call TRBJ1-1; D remains ambiguous. From germline, CDR1 is SGHTA and CDR2 FQGNSA. The CDR3 sequence is 17 residues long. V was cut by 3 bases and J by 1 base, with 18 bases left in between. The CDR3 DNA is TGTGCCAGCAGCTTCCCGGTCCGTGGGGTGGAGAACACTGAAGCTTTCTTT. Translating it yields CASSFPVRGVENTEAFF.

This rearrangement joins TRBV28 to TRBJ1-2; 9 bases are shared with TRBD1. V lost 7 bases to trimming and J lost 2 bases; unmatched junction nucleotides: 5. Germline CDR1 reads MDHEN; CDR2 reads SYDVKM. The CDR3 loop spans 14 amino acids. The CDR3, as DNA: TGTGCCAGCACCTGGACAGGGGAAAACTATGGCTACACCTTC. Translating gives CASTWTGENYGYTF.

This chain connects TRBV30 to TRBJ1-2; D possibly corresponds to TRBD1 (6 bases). The CDR3 consists of 13 residues. V lost 2 bases and J lost 4, with 11 bases in between. CDR1 and CDR2 from the germline V gene are GTSNPN and SVGIG (reference sequence). For the CDR3, the DNA is TGTGCCTGGAGTCGGGCAGGGGTCTATGGCTACACCTTC. It encodes CAWSRAGVYGYTF. Based on the CDR3 plus reference TRBV30 and TRBJ1-2, the full variable domain is SQTIHQWPATLVQPVGSPLSLECTVEGTSNPNLYWYRQAAGRGLQLLFYSVGIGQISSEVPQNLSASRPQDRQFILSSKKLLLSDSGFYLCAWSRAGVYGYTFGSGTRLTVV.

This clone has a single count. The chain combines TRBV27 with TRBJ2-7, with 7 positions matching TRBD2. Germline loops: CDR1 MNHEY, CDR2 SMNVEV (reference sequence). Trimming cost V 6 bases and J 1 base; bases outside gene matches: 6. This CDR3 is built from 14 residues. CDR3 nucleotide sequence: TGTGCCAGCAGAGCTGGGGGAGGGTCCTACGAGCAGTACTTC. Its translation: CASRAGGGSYEQYF.

V usage is TRBV15 and J usage is TRBJ1-1, with a possible D match to TRBD1 (5 bases). In germline, CDR1 is LNHNV, CDR2 YYDKDF (reference sequence). V was trimmed by 5 bases and J by 4 bases, leaving 11 bases between them. The CDR3 has 13 residues. As DNA, the CDR3 is TGTGCCACCAGCCCAGGGATGGCCACTGAAGCTTTCTTT. The encoded protein is CATSPGMATEAFF.

The chain is built from TRBV20-1 and TRBJ2-3; D gene unclear. Trimming took off 3 bases at V and 3 bases at J, with 10 bases between the two ends. Germline assignment: CDR1 DFQATT and CDR2 SNEGSKA (reference sequence). This CDR3 is built from 13 residues. CDR3 DNA sequence: TGCAGTGCTAGTTTAGAAGGAACAGATACGCAGTATTTT. It is translated as CSASLEGTDTQYF.

V usage is TRBV5-4 and J usage is TRBJ2-6, with D hard to call. Looked up from germline, CDR1 is SGHNT and CDR2 is YYREEE (reference sequence). The CDR3 extends over 18 amino acids. Trimming stripped 4 bases from V and 0 bases from J, with 17 bases between. The CDR3 reads CASSPFFASSSGANVLTF. CDR3 coding DNA: TGTGCCAGCAGCCCCTTTTTTGCCTCAAGCTCTGGGGCCAACGTCCTGACTTTC.

V is TRBV5-4 and J is TRBJ1-2, with no clear D. V shed 1 base and J shed 4 bases, with 5 bases lying between them. The CDR3 length is 12 residues. Germline V CDR1 and CDR2: SGHNT, YYREEE (reference sequence). CDR3 in DNA: TGTGCCAGCAGCTTGAACAGCTATGGCTACACCTTC. Protein sequence: CASSLNSYGYTF.

The chain has TRBV28 and TRBJ2-6; D remains unclear. The V end lost 1 base, the J end lost 0 bases, and 10 bases lay between the germline ends. The germline V gene has CDR1 MDHEN and CDR2 SYDVKM. This CDR3 spans 17 amino acids. The CDR3 here is CASSLSRWFSGANVLTF. The CDR3 DNA follows: TGTGCCAGCAGTTTATCACGGTGGTTCTCTGGGGCCAACGTCCTGACTTTC. The full variable domain, rest sourced from reference TRBV28 and TRBJ2-6, is DVKVTQSSRYLVKRTGEKVFLECVQDMDHENMFWYRQDPGLGLRLIYFSYDVKMKEKGDIPEGYSVSREKKERFSLILESASTNQTSMYLCASSLSRWFSGANVLTFGAGSRLTVL.

The gene calls are TRBV4-2 and TRBJ1-3; TRBD1 might be the D (6 bases). The CDR3 spans 18 residues. Germline-derived CDR1 and CDR2 are LGHNA and YNFKEQ. Trimming stripped 0 bases from V and 0 bases from J, with 15 bases between. CDR3 nucleotides: TGTGCCAGCAGCCAAGACTTGGGCGGGGGCCACTCTGGAAACACCATATATTTT. It translates to CASSQDLGGGHSGNTIYF.

J is TRBJ2-7 and V is TRBV3-1 (or the pseudogene TRBV3-2); 10 bases match TRBD2. This CDR3 has 14 residues. From germline, CDR1 is LGHDT and CDR2 YNNKEL (reference sequence). J was trimmed by 5 bases and V by 4 bases; bases with no gene match: 5. For the CDR3, the DNA is TGTGCCAGCAGCCCTTCTAGCGGGAGTGACGAGCAGTACTTC. Translation gives CASSPSSGSDEQYF.

This clone was detected once. The rearrangement uses TRBV7-6 and TRBJ2-5, with D possibly being TRBD1 (6 bases). The germline gives CDR1 SGHVS, CDR2 FNYEAQ. The CDR3 runs to 13 residues. Trimming stripped 5 bases from V and 0 bases from J, with 7 bases between. The CDR3 sequence: CASSDRYQETQYF. CDR3 nucleotide sequence: TGTGCCAGCAGCGACAGGTACCAAGAGACCCAGTACTTC. Full variable domain (outside the CDR3, taken from reference TRBV7-6 and TRBJ2-5): GAGVSQSPRYKVTKRGQDVALRCDPISGHVSLYWYRQALGQGPEFLTYFNYEAQQDKSGLPNDRFSAERPEGSISTLTIQRTEQRDSAMYRCASSDRYQETQYFGPGTRLLVL.

V is TRBV5-4 and J is TRBJ1-3, with D uncertain. There are 14 residues in the CDR3. Looked up from germline, CDR1 is SGHNT and CDR2 is YYREEE (reference sequence). Deletions cut 4 bases from V and 4 bases from J, with 12 bases between. The CDR3 nucleotides read TGTGCCAGCAGCCTGGGGAGAGGGGGAAACACCATATATTTT. Its translation is CASSLGRGGNTIYF. Supplemented by reference TRBV5-4 and TRBJ1-3, the full variable domain reads ETGVTQSPTHLIKTRGQQVTLRCSSQSGHNTVSWYQQALGQGPQFIFQYYREEENGRGNFPPRFSGLQFPNYSSELNVNALELDDSALYLCASSLGRGGNTIYFGEGSWLTVV.

This clone was observed a single time. The chain carries TRBV14 and TRBJ1-1; D perhaps matches TRBD1 (6 bases). Germline V gene sequence: CDR1 SGHDN, CDR2 FVKESK. V lost 4 bases to trimming and J lost 7 bases, with 16 bases between them. The CDR3 covers 14 residues. For the CDR3, the DNA is TGTGCCAGCAGCCCGTTCGGGGGGGCGGGTGAAGCTTTCTTT. Its protein product is CASSPFGGAGEAFF.

The chain couples TRBV7-9 to TRBJ2-5, with 7 bases lining up with TRBD2. Losses at the gene ends were 5 bases for V and 4 bases for J; bases not matched to a gene: 10. This CDR3 is built from 15 residues. Germline V gene lookup returns CDR1 SEHNR and CDR2 FQNEAQ (reference sequence). The CDR3 DNA reads as TGTGCCAGCAGCCCGTGGGGGGGAGTGACAGAGACCCAGTACTTC. It is translated as CASSPWGGVTETQYF.

V and J are TRBV10-3 and TRBJ1-5; D perhaps matches TRBD1 (6 bases). Germline V lookup: CDR1 ENHRY, CDR2 SYGVKD. The CDR3 has 14 residues. V lost 3 bases and J lost 6, with 12 bases in between. This CDR3 reads CAISEGGGRQPQHF. For the CDR3, the DNA is TGTGCCATCAGTGAAGGGGGGGGCCGTCAGCCCCAGCATTTT.

V gene TRBV2 combines with J gene TRBJ2-3; 7 bases agree with TRBD2. The V gene's germline CDR1 is SNHLY and CDR2 FYNNEI. Losses at the gene ends were 8 bases for V and 2 bases for J; bases not matched to a gene: 10. CDR3 length: 15 residues. CDR3 DNA: TGTGCCAGCGCGGCGGGAGCGGGGTACACAGATACGCAGTATTTT. Protein product: CASAAGAGYTDTQYF.

The rearrangement links TRBV21-1 to TRBJ2-5; the listed D gene, TRBD2, was not tested against the DNA. TRBV21-1 is annotated as a pseudogene. There are 19 residues in the CDR3. The CDR3 loop reads CASSKPGTSGRTIQETQYF. CDR3 nucleotide sequence: TGTGCCAGCAGCAAACCAGGGACTAGCGGGAGGACCATCCAAGAGACCCAGTACTTC.

The chain links TRBV27 to TRBJ1-5, with D unclear. The CDR3 extends over 14 amino acids. V was cut by 5 bases and J by 9 bases, with 17 bases left in between. Germline V gene sequence: CDR1 MNHEY, CDR2 SMNVEV (reference sequence). The CDR3 sequence: CASSPQLTRLPQHF. The CDR3 DNA is TGTGCCAGCAGTCCCCAATTAACGAGACTGCCCCAGCATTTT.

The V call is TRBV7-6, the J call TRBJ1-3; a weak D match, TRBD1 (6 bases). The CDR3 has 14 residues. Per germline, CDR1 SGHVS and CDR2 FNYEAQ. V was shortened by 5 bases and J by 2 bases, with 10 bases between the two germline ends. CDR3 in amino acids: CASSPAGAGNTIYF. CDR3 nucleotide sequence: TGTGCCAGCAGCCCCGCAGGGGCTGGAAACACCATATATTTT.

The chain couples TRBV5-1 to TRBJ2-1, with D unresolved. Germline V gene data show CDR1 as SGHRS and CDR2 as YFSETQ. V was cut by 0 bases and J by 7 bases, with 8 bases left in between. This CDR3 contains 13 residues. The CDR3 DNA sequence: TGCGCCAGCAGCTTGGAAGTACTGAATGAGCAGTTCTTC. Translating gives CASSLEVLNEQFF.

This chain joins TRBV28 and TRBJ1-4; TRBD1 matches at 11 bases. CDR1 MDHEN and CDR2 SYDVKM come from the germline V gene. V lost 6 bases to trimming and J lost 8 bases; unmatched junction nucleotides: 5. This CDR3 is built from 14 residues. In nucleotides, the CDR3 is TGTGCCAGCAGCCGGGACAGGGGGGGGGAAAAACTGTTTTTT. Translated, it gives CASSRDRGGEKLFF.